This TCR beta chain came from a study of memory CD8 T cells in hepatitis C reinfection. Study-wide findings and caveats: Conclusions on public clonotypes and secondary clearance were not definitive with five or six donors.

Data came from immunoSEQ multiplex PCR; TCRdb stores just in-frame clones and leaves some out. The sample includes 40,000 to 60,000 clones, nearly 90% of them seen just once. Time point in this sample: pre-reinfection, 55 to 20 weeks before reinfection detection. No in vitro expansion preceded TCR sequencing of the sorted cells. Total naive CD8 T cells were sorted as viable CD3+ CD8+ CD45RO- cells from a couple of donors. V lost 5 bases, J lost 9 bases, and 14 bases lay in between. Germline V gene lookup returns CDR1 LNHDA and CDR2 SQIVND (reference sequence). The length of the CDR3 is 14 residues. With respect to this clone: Its antigen is currently unknown.

This sequence originates from a man between 18 and 29 years old with hepatitis C virus infection. The sample comprised naive CD8+ T cells sorted from blood. This chain links TRBV19 with TRBJ1-6, with D uncertain. Written as DNA, the CDR3 is TGTGCCAGTAGTCTCGGAGGGAACGGTTCACCCCTCCACTTT. Translation gives CASSLGGNGSPLHF.